This TCR beta chain is from a study of cytomegalovirus exposure and HLA in healthy donors. Clones were sequenced by immunoSEQ multiplex PCR, and TCRdb holds only the in-frame ones, with some missing. The table has about 220,000 clones, around 80% seen once. The study drew the donors from its roughly 130-subject validation cohort, separate from the approximately 670-subject first cohort. Note on this clone: Mismatch with germline at one junction end may stem from a read error.

The sample was PBMCs. The sequence derives from a woman aged 30 to 39 in good health and CMV-seropositive.

The CDR3 is CASSPTLNTEAFF. CDR3 DNA: TGTGCTAGCAGCCCGACACTGAACACTGAAGCTTTCTTT. The chain has TRBV7-7 and TRBJ1-1; D is unresolved. CDR1 and CDR2 from the germline V gene are SSHAT and FNYEAQ (reference sequence). This CDR3 has 13 amino acids.